This T cell receptor (beta chain) was identified during a study of T cell responses to AZD1222 COVID-19 vaccine (dated by TCRdb to the early 2020s). About the study as a whole: A total of 233 trial participants underwent TCR sequencing, of whom roughly 210 had received two doses of AZD1222 and roughly 26 had received two doses of the MenACWY control vaccine. Trial participants were enrolled into age subgroups of 18-55, 56-69 and 70-plus years, which contained 148, 28 and 57 TCR-sequenced participants, respectively.

Study-level results and caveats: Reportedly, almost half of the unique spike-specific TCRs recognized epitopes lying outside the regions that are mutated in the B.1.351 and B.1.1.7 variants. No day 14 peak-response samples were available, so repertoires were characterized only after the peak T cell response. After two AZD1222 doses, spike-specific TCR breadth and depth were significantly higher than at day 0 and than in MenACWY recipients. Conclusions about previously exposed vaccinees are limited because only 6 or 7 AZD1222 recipients were SARS-CoV-2 seropositive at baseline. CD4 TCRs associated with the vaccine covered the entire spike protein, and the dominant responses were in regions 160-218 and 743-854. Participants were mostly white British, with more females than males. The authors suggested clonal diversity may have been underestimated. In the small 56-69-year group, the increase in depth fell short of significance, most likely because of low power.

Looking up the germline V gene yields CDR1 SNHLY and CDR2 FYNNEI. Trimming removed 6 bases from V and 2 bases from J; the gene matches leave 6 bases unexplained. Spanning cysteine to phenylalanine, the CDR3 consists of 15 amino acids. Left in the record is the CDR3 DNA by itself, 45 bases read in frame from the first base. A word on this clone: This clone's antigen is unknown. Qualities for individual bases were not recorded, and no much larger clone is one base off.

Read against the paper, the sample's time point label means: baseline before first vaccination. The label giving this sample's treatment or condition can be read as: meningococcal conjugate vaccine given as trial control. Vaccinee samples came from UK trials COV001 and COV002, including a single-blind randomized controlled phase 2/3 trial of AZD1222 (ChAdOx1 nCoV-19) in healthy adults. For TCRbeta chain sequencing, PBMC samples were collected from trial participants at day 0 and at day 28 after the second dose. The CDR3 regions of human TCRbeta chains were subjected to immunosequencing. The authors' analysis ran thus. Repertoire TCRs were checked for matches against a reference library of SARS-CoV-2-specific TCRs that had been generated using the MIRA antigen-specificity platform. Breadth meant the fraction of unique TCRs that were SARS-CoV-2-associated, whereas depth meant the fraction of total T cells that were SARS-CoV-2-associated. Using the MIRA data, each spike-specific TCR was assigned both to the spike region to which the TCR was reactive and to a CD4 or CD8 class. Log10-transformed breadth and depth values were compared by one-way ANOVA with Sidak's multiple comparisons tests. In its TCRdb copy, this immuneACCESS table keeps in-frame sequences only and misses some clones. Where compared with another copy, unresolved V genes explain less than half of these, and the others have no known cause. Clone size and V and J calls were adopted from that table, with D and trimming inferred from the DNA. Across this sample there are under 150,000 clones, with around 85% seen only once. The ten largest make up roughly 3.9% of the sample.

The sequence derives from an adult in good health. Recombination joined TRBV2 with TRBJ1-5, with 8 bases in between that match TRBD1. This sample comprised peripheral blood, obtained on day 0 of MenACWY control vaccination. The CDR3 protein sequence reads: CASRETGVRNQPQHF. The DNA sequence follows: TGTGCCAGCAGGGAGACAGGGGTTCGCAATCAGCCCCAGCATTTT.